What follows are 2 T cell receptor beta chains derived from one specimen sequenced in a study of blood T cells in healthy people across ages. It was with a sample-barcoded 5' primer and a J-beta primer mix that a second PCR of roughly 6 to 11 cycles was run. TCRdb reprocessed the 5' RACE reads via MiXCR and lists one record per CDR3 protein. The sample lists over 1,500,000 distinct CDR3 sequences; 49% were seen once. Sequencing input: blood. These receptors all come from a middle-aged woman in good health.

Concerning this clonotype: One junction end does not reproduce the germline sequence, and a read error may be involved. The gene calls are TRBV15 and TRBJ2-1, with D perhaps matching TRBD1 (6 bases). The CDR3 is made up of 16 amino acids. Germline V gene sequence: CDR1 LNHNV, CDR2 YYDKDF (reference sequence). CDR3 residues: CTTSRLRQGKRDEQFF. The CDR3 DNA is TGTACCACCAGCAGACTCCGTCAGGGGAAGAGGGATGAGCAGTTCTTC. Combining the CDR3 with reference TRBV15 and TRBJ2-1 gives the whole variable domain DAMVIQNPRYQVTQFGKPVTLSCSQTLNHNVMYWYQQKSSQAPKLLFHYYDKDFNNEADTPDNFQSRRPNTSFCFLDIRSPGLGDTAMYLCTTSRLRQGKRDEQFFGPGTRLTVL.

The chain links TRBV5-1 to TRBJ2-3; D unclear. V lost 1 base and J 4 bases, leaving 13 bases between the germline ends. Germline V gives CDR1 SGHRS, CDR2 YFSETQ. This CDR3 spans 15 amino acids. The CDR3 DNA reads as TGCGCCAGCAGCTTGAGATCTAGTTCCCCAGATACGCAGTATTTT. It codes for CASSLRSSSPDTQYF.